This TCR beta chain was observed in a study of CD8+CD57+ T cells in acquired aplastic anemia. Study in general: Sorted CD4+ and CD8+ cells gave a mean 3.2 ug DNA, range roughly 0.19 to 30 ug.

In patients chosen for sequencing, flow cytometry had shown CD8+CD57+ cell expansion. Genomic DNA provided the template from which TCR beta VDJ and CDR3 profiles were obtained. MiXCR, run by TCRdb on the reads, gives a single entry per CDR3 protein. The sample holds about 95,000 distinct CDR3 sequences, around two thirds seen once. The CDR3 loop spans 13 amino acids. Per germline, CDR1 SEHNR and CDR2 FQNEAQ (reference sequence). V lost 5 bases, J lost 2 bases, and 9 bases lay in between. Notes on this clonotype: Its antigen is unknown.

Study-wide points: In common between the patients and the controls were approximately 30 CD8+ CDR3 sequences.

This clonotype originated in a human donor with aplastic anemia. The chain uses TRBV7-9 and TRBJ2-5; a weak D match, TRBD2 (5 bases). Source material: sorted CD4+, CD8+, or CD8+CD57+ T cells (not recorded which) from PBMCs. This chain's CDR3 is CASSPDLQETQYF. The DNA for the CDR3 is TGTGCCAGCAGCCCGGACTTACAAGAGACCCAGTACTTC.